This TCR beta chain originates from a study of control samples from healthy donors and cancer patients. This CDR3 contains 14 residues. Trimming left V 5 bases short and J 0 bases short, with 11 bases between. Germline V gives CDR1 SGHDT, CDR2 YYEEEE. Generated by immunoSEQ multiplex PCR, the TCRdb table keeps only in-frame clones and is missing some. Here the sample spans some 65,000 clones, 75% to 90% being singletons. Sequencing was done on a sample of PBMCs. The chain recombines TRBV5-6 with TRBJ1-1; D remains unclear. The sequence derives from a woman aged 50 to 65 with lung cancer. CDR3 DNA sequence: TGTGCCAGCAGGGCCGGGTCAATGAACACTGAAGCTTTCTTT. Protein: CASRAGSMNTEAFF.